These 3 T cell receptor beta chains came from one sample sequenced in a study of shared clonotypes between healthy human individuals. Method: immunoSEQ multiplex PCR; TCRdb's copy keeps in-frame clones and lacks some. This sample has approximately 1.5 million clones, with 98% found just once. The specimen sequenced was naive CD4+ T cells sorted from blood. Subset indicated: CD45RA+ positively selected. The receptors here all came from a man aged 25-45 years in good health.

V gene TRBV7-2 combines with J gene TRBJ2-3; D gene ambiguous. V was clipped by 0 bases and J by 6 bases, with 13 bases between them. Germline V gene lookup returns CDR1 SGHTA and CDR2 FQGNSA. CDR3 size: 15 residues. CDR3 in amino acids: CASSLAGQKADTQYF. CDR3 sequence (DNA): TGTGCCAGCAGCTTAGCGGGCCAAAAGGCGGATACGCAGTATTTT.

The genes are TRBV9 and TRBJ1-2, with D hard to call. The CDR3 is 15 amino acids. CDR1 is SGDLS, CDR2 YYNGEE, per germline. The V gene lost 4 bases and the J gene lost 2 bases, with 15 bases spanning the gap. CDR3 sequence reads: CASSLDSRMNYGYTF. CDR3 nucleotide sequence: TGTGCCAGCAGCCTCGACTCCAGAATGAACTATGGCTACACCTTC.

The V gene is TRBV7-9, the J gene TRBJ2-5, with 16 bases aligning to TRBD2. CDR3 length: 16 residues. With 5 bases clipped from V and 5 bases from J, the junction kept 5 bases outside the gene matches. Germline V gene sequence: CDR1 SEHNR, CDR2 FQNEAQ (reference sequence). In nucleotides, the CDR3 is TGTGCCAGCAGCAGGGGACTAGCGGGAGGGAGGGAGACCCAGTACTTC. Translating gives CASSRGLAGGRETQYF.